This T cell receptor beta chain emerged from a study of T cell responses to AZD1222 COVID-19 vaccine. Study findings and constraints: Following two doses of AZD1222, Spike-specific TCR breadth and depth rose. It was only a handful of AZD1222 recipients who were seropositive at baseline. Unmutated variant regions are reportedly targeted by nearly half of spike-specific TCRs. After the peak T cell response, and only then, were repertoires sampled.

The assay was immunoSEQ multiplex PCR, and TCRdb's table has in-frame clones only and misses some. This table holds approximately 150,000 clones, roughly 92% found once. V shed 5 bases and J shed 6 bases, with 14 bases lying between them. Germline V lookup: CDR1 LNHNV, CDR2 YYDKDF (reference sequence). The CDR3 is made up of 14 amino acids. As for this clone: The target antigen is unknown.

The sequence was collected from an adult in good health. J is TRBJ2-1 and V is TRBV15; D remains ambiguous. The input for sequencing was peripheral blood, taken on day 0 of AZD1222 vaccination. This chain's CDR3 is CATSARRLVNEQFF. The CDR3, as DNA: TGTGCCACCAGCGCCAGACGGTTGGTCAATGAGCAGTTCTTC. Full variable domain (missing parts from reference TRBV15 and TRBJ2-1): DAMVIQNPRYQVTQFGKPVTLSCSQTLNHNVMYWYQQKSSQAPKLLFHYYDKDFNNEADTPDNFQSRRPNTSFCFLDIRSPGLGDTAMYLCATSARRLVNEQFFGPGTRLTVL.